These 26 T cell receptor beta chains were sequenced from one sample in a study of radiation and T cells in renal cell carcinoma. TCRdb's copy holds only in-frame clones and misses some; the assay was immunoSEQ multiplex PCR. The data contain more than 20,000 clones, roughly 80% of them singletons. The time point here: blood 2 weeks post-SBRT. The sample's treatment: 15 Gy SBRT to primary tumor, nephrectomy 4 weeks later. Sequencing was performed on blood, taken from a patient whose treatment included radiotherapy and nephrectomy. The receptors come from a man aged 60 to 69 with renal cell carcinoma.

The chain is built from TRBV5-1 and TRBJ1-5; 7 bases line up with TRBD1. This CDR3 comprises 15 residues. The junction had 6 bases not matched to a gene; V was cut back by 4 bases and J by 2 bases. The germline CDR1 and CDR2 sequences are SGHRS and YFSETQ. DNA of the CDR3: TGCGCCAGCAGCGTTACAGGGGATGGCAATCAGCCCCAGCATTTT. Translated, it gives CASSVTGDGNQPQHF.

In its sample, this clone was seen a few times. This chain links TRBV30 with TRBJ1-1; the match to TRBD1 covers 7 bases. The CDR3 consists of 14 residues. The trim removed 3 bases at V and 1 base at J, leaving 5 bases unmatched. Germline V lookup: CDR1 GTSNPN, CDR2 SVGIG (reference sequence). The CDR3 nucleotides read TGTGCCTGGAGGAGGGGGCTTGGGAACACTGAAGCTTTCTTT. This encodes CAWRRGLGNTEAFF.

J is TRBJ2-5 and V is TRBV11-2; unclear D gene. Germline loops: CDR1 SGHAT, CDR2 FQNNGV. The CDR3 is 11 amino acids. V was clipped by 6 bases and J by 5 bases, with 7 bases between them. CDR3 nucleotide sequence: TGTGCCAGCAGGGGGTGGGAGACCCAGTACTTC. Translation: CASRGWETQYF. Together with reference TRBV11-2 and TRBJ2-5, the CDR3 gives the full variable domain: EAGVAQSPRYKIIEKRQSVAFWCNPISGHATLYWYQQILGQGPKLLIQFQNNGVVDDSQLPKDRFSAERLKGVDSTLKIQPAKLEDSAVYLCASRGWETQYFGPGTRLLVL.

This chain connects TRBV5-1 to TRBJ2-7; 7 bases map to TRBD2. The ends lost 5 bases at V and 0 bases at J; junction bases unmatched: 5. The CDR3 runs 14 residues. The germline V gene encodes CDR1 SGHRS and CDR2 YFSETQ. CDR3 in amino acids: CASRVAGSSYEQYF. DNA for the CDR3: TGCGCCAGCAGAGTAGCGGGTAGCTCCTACGAGCAGTACTTC.

The chain links TRBV10-3 to TRBJ2-3; perhaps D is TRBD1 or TRBD2 (5 bases each). Germline CDR1 ENHRY, CDR2 SYGVKD. V gave up 6 bases and J gave up 0 bases, with 22 bases separating them. CDR3 length: 18 residues. The DNA of the CDR3 is TGTGCCATCAGCCAACGGCCTGACGGGACCCCTAGCACAGATACGCAGTATTTT. Protein: CAISQRPDGTPSTDTQYF.

The V gene is TRBV4-3, the J gene TRBJ2-3; 7 bases match TRBD2. The CDR3 consists of 17 residues. The V and J ends lost 0 bases and 9 bases, in that order; junction bases with no gene match: 15. Germline values: CDR1 LGHNA, CDR2 YSLEER. The CDR3 DNA sequence: TGCGCCAGCAGCCAAGATTTGCTAGCGGCAATTACAGCGACGCAGTATTTT. This translates into CASSQDLLAAITATQYF.

The chain joins TRBV29-1 to TRBJ2-5, with 10 positions matching TRBD1. The ends lost 3 bases at V and 4 bases at J; junction bases unmatched: 2. CDR3 size: 13 residues. Germline V gives CDR1 SQVTM, CDR2 ANQGSEA. This CDR3 is CSVETGGGETQYF. The CDR3 DNA reads as TGCAGCGTTGAGACAGGGGGCGGAGAGACCCAGTACTTC.

This chain joins TRBV5-4 and TRBJ1-1; 7 nucleotides agree with TRBD1. J gave up 10 bases and V 4 bases, and 10 bases lay outside the gene matches. Looked up from germline, CDR1 is SGHNT and CDR2 is YYREEE (reference sequence). This CDR3 has 13 residues. The chain's CDR3 is CASSAGQPARAFF. CDR3 nucleotides: TGTGCCAGCAGCGCGGGACAGCCGGCCCGAGCTTTCTTT.

The chain joins TRBV9 to TRBJ1-2; no clear D gene. Germline V gene sequence: CDR1 SGDLS, CDR2 YYNGEE. The V gene lost 0 bases and the J gene lost 7 bases, with 10 bases spanning the gap. The CDR3 has 13 amino acids. The CDR3 sequence: CASSVGTRGGYTF. CDR3 nucleotide sequence: TGTGCCAGCAGCGTAGGGACTCGGGGTGGCTACACCTTC.

The J gene is TRBJ2-3, the V gene TRBV7-6, with 11 positions matching TRBD2. The CDR3 covers 16 residues. The germline V gene has CDR1 SGHVS and CDR2 FNYEAQ. The ends lost 6 bases at V and 5 bases at J; junction bases unmatched: 10. The CDR3 loop is CASSLVAGGLGDTQYF. The CDR3 DNA follows: TGTGCCAGCAGTCTGGTAGCGGGAGGGTTGGGAGATACGCAGTATTTT.

The V and J genes are TRBV19 and TRBJ2-7; possible D gene TRBD1, 6 bases. Trimming stripped 9 bases from V and 0 bases from J, with 15 bases between. Germline V gene lookup returns CDR1 LNHDA and CDR2 SQIVND (reference sequence). CDR3 length equals 14 residues. The CDR3 protein is CARIETGHSYEQYF. CDR3 bases: TGTGCCAGAATCGAGACAGGACACTCCTACGAGCAGTACTTC.

The table lists this clone with a count of one. The chain links TRBV12-5 to TRBJ2-7; D is ambiguous. The CDR3 is made up of 11 amino acids. Deletions cut 9 bases from V and 0 bases from J, with 6 bases between. Germline V gene data show CDR1 as LGHNT and CDR2 as FRNRAP. DNA for the CDR3: TGTGCTAGCGGAAACTCCTACGAGCAGTACTTC. Amino acids: CASGNSYEQYF.

The chain joins TRBV29-1 to TRBJ1-2, with 9 bases matching TRBD1. The CDR3 sequence is 13 residues long. V dropped 4 bases and J dropped 12; count of bases not matched to a gene: 12. Per germline, CDR1 SQVTM and CDR2 ANQGSEA. The CDR3 sequence: CSVATMGQGSDTF. The CDR3 DNA reads as TGCAGCGTTGCAACCATGGGACAGGGTTCGGACACCTTC.

This clone is large in the sample. The chain couples TRBV7-8 to TRBJ2-7; 12 nucleotides align to TRBD2. CDR1 is SGHVS and CDR2 is FQNEAQ in the germline V gene. The CDR3 sequence is 18 residues long. V trimming: 0 bases; J trimming: 3 bases; junction bases outside the gene matches: 9. Here the CDR3 DNA reads TGTGCCAGCAGCTTAGCTATGACTAGCGGGAGTGTGTTCTACGAGCAGTACTTC. Translating it yields CASSLAMTSGSVFYEQYF.

The genes are TRBV27 and TRBJ2-7, with 7 bases lining up with TRBD1. Germline loops: CDR1 MNHEY, CDR2 SMNVEV (reference sequence). V was clipped by 6 bases and J by 5 bases; unmatched bases: 4. The CDR3 is 12 residues long. DNA of the CDR3: TGTGCCAGCAGCCTTGACAGGGACGAGCAGTACTTC. Translating gives CASSLDRDEQYF.

This clone was found a few times. The CDR3, as DNA: TGTGCCAGCAGCTACCGGGACAGGGAAAATTCACCCCTCCACTTT. Translating gives CASSYRDRENSPLHF. The V gene is TRBV5-6, the J gene TRBJ1-6; 9 bases are a match to TRBD1. CDR3 length equals 15 residues. After removal of 3 bases from V and 7 bases from J, the junction contained 5 bases not matched to a gene. Germline V gives CDR1 SGHDT, CDR2 YYEEEE.

V and J are TRBV9 and TRBJ2-3, with TRBD2 identical over 9 bases. V shed 4 bases, J shed 5 bases, and the junction held 8 bases outside the gene matches. This CDR3 contains 15 residues. Germline V CDR1 and CDR2: SGDLS, YYNGEE. The CDR3 nucleotides read TGTGCCAGCAGCTTTAGCGGGAGAAGGGTAGATACGCAGTATTTT. This sequence encodes CASSFSGRRVDTQYF.

The chain carries TRBV6-5 and TRBJ1-1; unclear D gene. CDR1 and CDR2 from the germline V gene are MNHEY and SVGAGI. Trimming pared 4 bases from V and 4 bases from J, leaving 13 bases between. CDR3 length equals 14 residues. The DNA for the CDR3 is TGTGCCAGCAGTTCTGAGGATAAGGGCACTGAAGCTTTCTTT. As protein: CASSSEDKGTEAFF.

The chain joins TRBV5-6 to TRBJ2-2, with 8 bases identical to TRBD2. The germline V gene has CDR1 SGHDT and CDR2 YYEEEE. CDR3 length equals 18 residues. V lost 2 bases, J lost 3 bases, and 12 bases stayed unmatched. As DNA, the CDR3 is TGTGCCAGCAGCTTTACTCGGCGGACTAGCTTATACACCGGGGAGCTGTTTTTT. The encoded protein is CASSFTRRTSLYTGELFF.

The V and J genes are TRBV30 and TRBJ2-1; TRBD2 matches at 7 bases. This CDR3 comprises 13 residues. The V gene end was trimmed by 3 bases and the J gene end by 7 bases; junction bases not matched to a gene: 6. The germline V gene has CDR1 GTSNPN and CDR2 SVGIG (reference sequence). The CDR3 loop is CAWSHLGGNEQFF. The CDR3 DNA is TGTGCCTGGAGCCACCTGGGGGGGAATGAGCAGTTCTTC.

This chain uses TRBV19 with TRBJ2-7; D gene unclear. Germline values: CDR1 LNHDA, CDR2 SQIVND (reference sequence). This CDR3 has 13 residues. Trimming cost V 4 bases and J 8 bases, with 15 bases left between them. CDR3 region: CASSTSFQRQQYF. CDR3 sequence (DNA): TGTGCCAGTAGTACCAGTTTCCAACGGCAGCAGTACTTC.

The gene calls are TRBV10-3 and TRBJ1-1; TRBD1 agrees at 7 bases. The V gene's germline CDR1 is ENHRY and CDR2 SYGVKD. The V and J ends lost 4 bases and 8 bases, in that order; junction bases with no gene match: 7. CDR3 length: 13 residues. The CDR3 DNA reads as TGTGCCATCAGTGGCAGGGGGGGAGAGGAAGCTTTCTTT. It encodes CAISGRGGEEAFF.

The chain combines TRBV27 with TRBJ1-2, with 7 bases aligning to TRBD1. CDR1 MNHEY and CDR2 SMNVEV come from the germline V gene (reference sequence). V trimming: 2 bases; J trimming: 4 bases; junction bases outside the gene matches: 1. The CDR3 is made up of 13 amino acids. CDR3 coding DNA: TGTGCCAGCAGTTTAAGACAGGGCTATGGCTACACCTTC. It specifies CASSLRQGYGYTF.

The chain uses TRBV10-3 and TRBJ2-7, with D tentatively TRBD1 (6 bases). The CDR3 spans 13 residues. Trimming pared 4 bases from V and 6 bases from J, leaving 13 bases between. Germline CDR1 ENHRY, CDR2 SYGVKD. In DNA, the CDR3 is TGTGCCATCAGTGGGAACTCAGGGGCCGAGCAGTACTTC. It specifies CAISGNSGAEQYF.

The chain uses TRBV7-9 and TRBJ2-7; perhaps TRBD1 as D (5 bases). The CDR3 loop spans 13 amino acids. V was trimmed by 1 base and J by 3 bases, leaving 7 bases between them. The germline CDR1 and CDR2 sequences are SEHNR and FQNEAQ (reference sequence). This chain's CDR3 is CASSLGTLYEQYF. The CDR3 coding sequence is TGTGCCAGCAGCTTAGGGACACTCTACGAGCAGTACTTC.

V gene TRBV6-1 combines with J gene TRBJ1-2, with D perhaps matching TRBD1 (5 bases). The CDR3 has 14 residues. The germline V gene encodes CDR1 MNHNS and CDR2 SASEGT. Trimming removed 7 bases at V and 4 bases at J, with 16 bases between. The CDR3 DNA follows: TGTGCCAGCATCCTCGGGACGGCTCTCTATGGCTACACCTTC. Translating it yields CASILGTALYGYTF.